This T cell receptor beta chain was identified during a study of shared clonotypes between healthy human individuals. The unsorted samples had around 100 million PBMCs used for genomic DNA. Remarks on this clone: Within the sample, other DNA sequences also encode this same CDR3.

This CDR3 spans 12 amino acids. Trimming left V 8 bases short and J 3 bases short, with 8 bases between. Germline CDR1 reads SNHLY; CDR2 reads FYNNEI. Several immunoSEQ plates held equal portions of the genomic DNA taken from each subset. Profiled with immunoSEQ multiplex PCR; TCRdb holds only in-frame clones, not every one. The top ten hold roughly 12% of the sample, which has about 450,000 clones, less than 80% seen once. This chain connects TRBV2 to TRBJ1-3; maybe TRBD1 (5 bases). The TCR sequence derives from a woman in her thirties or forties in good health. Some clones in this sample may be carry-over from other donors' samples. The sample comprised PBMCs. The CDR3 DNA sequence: TGTGCCAGCTCGGGGGTTGGAAACACCATATATTTT. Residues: CASSGVGNTIYF.